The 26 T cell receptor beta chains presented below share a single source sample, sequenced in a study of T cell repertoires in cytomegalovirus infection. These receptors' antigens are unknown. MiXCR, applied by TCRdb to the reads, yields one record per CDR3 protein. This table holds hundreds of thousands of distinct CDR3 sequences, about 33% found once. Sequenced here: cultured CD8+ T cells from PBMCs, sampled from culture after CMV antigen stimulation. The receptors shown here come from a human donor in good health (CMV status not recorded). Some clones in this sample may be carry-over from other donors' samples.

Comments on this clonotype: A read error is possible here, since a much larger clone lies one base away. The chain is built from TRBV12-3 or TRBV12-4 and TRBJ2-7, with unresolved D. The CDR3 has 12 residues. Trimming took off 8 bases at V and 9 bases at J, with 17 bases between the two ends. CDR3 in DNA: TGTGCCAGCGGTCCCTCAACCGAAGGGCAGTACTTC. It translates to CASGPSTEGQYF.

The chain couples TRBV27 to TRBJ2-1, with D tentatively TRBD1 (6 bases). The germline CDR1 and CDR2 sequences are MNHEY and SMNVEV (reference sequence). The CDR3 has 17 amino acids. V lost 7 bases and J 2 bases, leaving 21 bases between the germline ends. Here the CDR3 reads CASTHPGVPFPYNEQFF. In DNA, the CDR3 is TGTGCCAGCACCCACCCAGGGGTCCCATTTCCCTACAATGAGCAGTTCTTC.

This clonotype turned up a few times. CDR3 loop: CASGLRVSNQPQHF. CDR3 DNA sequence: TGTGCCAGTGGGCTCAGGGTTAGCAATCAGCCCCAGCATTTT. The genes are TRBV19 and TRBJ1-5; D possibly corresponds to TRBD1 (5 bases). The CDR3 is made up of 14 amino acids. Per the germline V gene, CDR1 is LNHDA and CDR2 is SQIVND (reference sequence). V lost 8 bases and J 0 bases, leaving 11 bases between the germline ends.

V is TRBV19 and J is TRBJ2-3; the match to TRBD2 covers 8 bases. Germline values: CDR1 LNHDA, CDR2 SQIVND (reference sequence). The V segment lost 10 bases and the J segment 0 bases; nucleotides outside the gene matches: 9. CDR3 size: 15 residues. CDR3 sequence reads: CATSIAGTSTDTQYF. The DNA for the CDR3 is TGTGCCACAAGCATAGCGGGAACTAGCACAGATACGCAGTATTTT.

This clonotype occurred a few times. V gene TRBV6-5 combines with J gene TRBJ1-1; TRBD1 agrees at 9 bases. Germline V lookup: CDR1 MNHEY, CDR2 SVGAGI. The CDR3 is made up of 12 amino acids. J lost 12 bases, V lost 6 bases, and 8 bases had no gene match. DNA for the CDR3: TGTGCCAGCAGGGTCGGACAGGGGAAGTCTTTCTTT. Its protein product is CASRVGQGKSFF.

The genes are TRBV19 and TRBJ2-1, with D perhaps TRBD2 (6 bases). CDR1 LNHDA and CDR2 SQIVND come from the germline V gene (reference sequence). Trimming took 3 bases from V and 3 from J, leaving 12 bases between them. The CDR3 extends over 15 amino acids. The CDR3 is CASSIGLAHYNEQFF. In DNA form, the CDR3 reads TGTGCCAGTAGTATCGGGCTAGCGCACTACAATGAGCAGTTCTTC.

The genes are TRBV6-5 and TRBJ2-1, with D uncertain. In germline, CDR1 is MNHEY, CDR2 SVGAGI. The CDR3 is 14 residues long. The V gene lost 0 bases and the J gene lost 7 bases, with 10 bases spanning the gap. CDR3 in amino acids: CASSYSGITNEQFF. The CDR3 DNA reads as TGTGCCAGCAGTTACTCGGGGATTACTAATGAGCAGTTCTTC.

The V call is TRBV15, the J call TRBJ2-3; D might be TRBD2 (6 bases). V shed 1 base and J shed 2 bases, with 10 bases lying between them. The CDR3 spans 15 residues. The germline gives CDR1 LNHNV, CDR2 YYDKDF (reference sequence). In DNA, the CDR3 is TGTGCCACCAGCAGAGTGTGGGGGGACACAGATACGCAGTATTTT. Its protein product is CATSRVWGDTDTQYF.

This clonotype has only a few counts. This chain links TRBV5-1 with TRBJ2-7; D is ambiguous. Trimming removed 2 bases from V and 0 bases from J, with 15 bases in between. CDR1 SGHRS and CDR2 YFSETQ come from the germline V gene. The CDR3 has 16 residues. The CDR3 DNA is TGCGCCAGCAGCTTAAGTTTAGATGGACCCTCCTACGAGCAGTACTTC. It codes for CASSLSLDGPSYEQYF. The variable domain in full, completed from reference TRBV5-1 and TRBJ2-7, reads KAGVTQTPRYLIKTRGQQVTLSCSPISGHRSVSWYQQTPGQGLQFLFEYFSETQRNKGNFPGRFSGRQFSNSRSEMNVSTLELGDSALYLCASSLSLDGPSYEQYFGPGTRLTVT.

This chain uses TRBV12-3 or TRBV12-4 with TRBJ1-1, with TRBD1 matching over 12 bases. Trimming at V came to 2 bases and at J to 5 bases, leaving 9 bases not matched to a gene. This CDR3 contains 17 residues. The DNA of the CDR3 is TGTGCCAGCAGTTTAAGGGACAGGGGGCCACCTGGGACTGAAGCTTTCTTT. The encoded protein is CASSLRDRGPPGTEAFF.

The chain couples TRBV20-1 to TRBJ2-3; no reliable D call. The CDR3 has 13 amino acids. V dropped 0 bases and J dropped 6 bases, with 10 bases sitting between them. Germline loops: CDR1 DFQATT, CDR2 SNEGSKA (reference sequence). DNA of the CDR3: TGCAGTGCTAGAGACCTACTACCCGATACGCAGTATTTT. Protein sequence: CSARDLLPDTQYF.

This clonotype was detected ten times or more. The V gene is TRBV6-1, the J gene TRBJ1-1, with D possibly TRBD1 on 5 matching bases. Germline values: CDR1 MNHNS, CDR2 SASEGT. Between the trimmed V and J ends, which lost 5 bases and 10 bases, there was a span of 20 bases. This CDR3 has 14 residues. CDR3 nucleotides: TGTGCCAGCAGTTCCTCAGGGATTTTGTTGAGAGCTTTCTTT. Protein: CASSSSGILLRAFF.

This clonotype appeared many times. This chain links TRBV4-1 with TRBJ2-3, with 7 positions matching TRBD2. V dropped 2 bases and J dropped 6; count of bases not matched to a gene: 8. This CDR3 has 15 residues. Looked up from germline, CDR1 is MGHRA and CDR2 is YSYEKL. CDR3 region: CASSQLTSLSDTQYF. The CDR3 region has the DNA TGCGCCAGCAGCCAATTGACTAGCCTTTCTGATACGCAGTATTTT.

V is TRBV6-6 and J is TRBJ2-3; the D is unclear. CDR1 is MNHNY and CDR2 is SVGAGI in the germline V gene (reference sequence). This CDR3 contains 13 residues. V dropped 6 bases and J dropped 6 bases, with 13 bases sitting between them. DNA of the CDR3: TGTGCCAGCAGGCTGCTCAGTCCGGATACGCAGTATTTT. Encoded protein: CASRLLSPDTQYF.

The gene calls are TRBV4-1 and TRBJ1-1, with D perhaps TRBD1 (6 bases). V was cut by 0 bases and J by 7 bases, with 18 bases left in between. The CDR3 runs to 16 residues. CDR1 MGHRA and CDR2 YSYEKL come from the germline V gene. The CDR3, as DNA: TGCGCCAGCAGCCAAGAAGTTCCGGTCAGGGGACTTGAAGCTTTCTTT. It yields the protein CASSQEVPVRGLEAFF.

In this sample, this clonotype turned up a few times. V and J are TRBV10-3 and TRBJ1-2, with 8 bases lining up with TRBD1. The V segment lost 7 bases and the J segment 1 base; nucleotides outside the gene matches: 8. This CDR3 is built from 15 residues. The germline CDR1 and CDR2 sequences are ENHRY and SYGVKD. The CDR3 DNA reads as TGTGCCATCACCGCACCCGACAGGGGTAACTATGGCTACACCTTC. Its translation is CAITAPDRGNYGYTF.

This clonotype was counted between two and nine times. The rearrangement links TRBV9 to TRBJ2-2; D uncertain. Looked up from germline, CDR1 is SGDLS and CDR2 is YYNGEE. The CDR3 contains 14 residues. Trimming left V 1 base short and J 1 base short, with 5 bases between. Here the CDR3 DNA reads TGTGCCAGCAGCGTACCTGGGAACACCGGGGAGCTGTTTTTT. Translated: CASSVPGNTGELFF.

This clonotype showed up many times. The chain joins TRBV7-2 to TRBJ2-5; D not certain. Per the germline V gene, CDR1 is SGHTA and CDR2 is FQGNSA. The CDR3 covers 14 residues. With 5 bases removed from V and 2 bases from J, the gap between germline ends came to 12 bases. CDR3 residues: CASSPDGVQETQYF. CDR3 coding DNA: TGTGCCAGCAGCCCAGATGGTGTTCAAGAGACCCAGTACTTC.

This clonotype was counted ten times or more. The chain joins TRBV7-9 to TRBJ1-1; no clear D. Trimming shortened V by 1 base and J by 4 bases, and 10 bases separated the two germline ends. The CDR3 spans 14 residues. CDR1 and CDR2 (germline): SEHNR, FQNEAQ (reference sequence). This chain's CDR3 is CASSLVGLSTEAFF. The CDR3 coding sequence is TGTGCCAGCAGCTTAGTAGGGCTTAGCACTGAAGCTTTCTTT.

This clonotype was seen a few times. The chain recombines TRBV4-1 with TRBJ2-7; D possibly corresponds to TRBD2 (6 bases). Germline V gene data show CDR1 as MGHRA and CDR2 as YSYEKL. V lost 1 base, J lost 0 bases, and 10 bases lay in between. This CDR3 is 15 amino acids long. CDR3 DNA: TGCGCCAGCAGCCAAGTCGGGGGATACTCCTACGAGCAGTACTTC. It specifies CASSQVGGYSYEQYF.

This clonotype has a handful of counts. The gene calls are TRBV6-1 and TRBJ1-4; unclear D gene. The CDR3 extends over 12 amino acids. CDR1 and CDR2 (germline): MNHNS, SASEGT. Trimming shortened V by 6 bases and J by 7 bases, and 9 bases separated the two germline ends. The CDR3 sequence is CASSRTGEKLFF. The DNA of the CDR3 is TGTGCCAGCAGCAGGACTGGTGAAAAACTGTTTTTT.

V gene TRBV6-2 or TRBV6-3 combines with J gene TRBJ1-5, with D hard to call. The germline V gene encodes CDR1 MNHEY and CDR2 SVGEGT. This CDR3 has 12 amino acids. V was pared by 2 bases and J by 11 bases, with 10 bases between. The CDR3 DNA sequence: TGTGCCAGCAGTTACGGCTTTGCGTCCCAGCATTTT. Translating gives CASSYGFASQHF.

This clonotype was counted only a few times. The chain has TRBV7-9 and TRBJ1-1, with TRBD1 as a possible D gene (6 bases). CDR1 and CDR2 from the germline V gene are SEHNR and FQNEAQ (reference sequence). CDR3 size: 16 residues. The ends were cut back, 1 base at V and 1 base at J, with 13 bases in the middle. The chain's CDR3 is CASSLDREIQNTEAFF. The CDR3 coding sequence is TGTGCCAGCAGCTTAGACAGGGAGATTCAGAACACTGAAGCTTTCTTT.

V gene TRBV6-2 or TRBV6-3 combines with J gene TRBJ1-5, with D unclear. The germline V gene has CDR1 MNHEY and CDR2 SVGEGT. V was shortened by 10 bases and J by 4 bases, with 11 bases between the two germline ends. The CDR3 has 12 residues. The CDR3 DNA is TGTGCCACCCATGGAGGGAATCAGCCCCAGCATTTT. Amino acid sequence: CATHGGNQPQHF.

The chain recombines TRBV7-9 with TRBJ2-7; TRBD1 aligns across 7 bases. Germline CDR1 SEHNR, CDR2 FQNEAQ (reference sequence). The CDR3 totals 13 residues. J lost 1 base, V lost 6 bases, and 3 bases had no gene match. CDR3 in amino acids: CASSQDRSYEQYV. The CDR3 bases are TGTGCCAGCAGTCAGGACAGGTCCTACGAGCAGTACGTC.

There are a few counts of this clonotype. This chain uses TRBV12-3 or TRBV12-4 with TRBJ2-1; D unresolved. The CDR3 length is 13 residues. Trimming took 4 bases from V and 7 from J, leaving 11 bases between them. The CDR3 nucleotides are TGTGCCAGCAGTTCGGACCTACGGAATGAGCAGTTCTTC. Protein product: CASSSDLRNEQFF.